One and the same sample provided the 8 T cell receptor beta chains below, sequenced in a study of human CD8 memory T cell subsets. Investigators built TCR beta libraries using UMI-labeled 5' RACE. TCRdb reanalyzed the 5' RACE reads and collapses them to one entry per CDR3 protein, without DNA. The repertoire table contains some 17,000 distinct CDR3 sequences. Specimen: CD8+ stem-like memory T cells (TSCM and TCM) sorted from PBMCs. Subset denoted: stem-like memory CD8 T cells (TSTEM), CCR7+ PD-1- TIGIT-. These receptors were taken from a human donor in good health.

This chain joins TRBV5-1 and TRBJ2-7; TCRdb calls TRBD2, which cannot be checked without DNA. The CDR3 consists of 15 residues. Germline V gene lookup returns CDR1 SGHRS and CDR2 YFSETQ. CDR3 protein: CASSPDGSSIYEQYF.

This clonotype is identified as medium-sized from frequency. The chain has TRBV4-1 and TRBJ1-2; TCRdb designates TRBD1, a call that cannot be tested without DNA. The CDR3 contains 15 residues. Germline CDR1 reads MGHRA; CDR2 reads YSYEKL. The CDR3 sequence is CASSQPDSANYGYTF.

The chain combines TRBV27 with TRBJ1-1. Germline V CDR1 and CDR2: MNHEY, SMNVEV (reference sequence). The CDR3 covers 14 residues. The CDR3 region is CASSLTEGITEAFF.

V usage is TRBV3-1 and J usage is TRBJ1-4; the TRBD1 assignment by TCRdb is unverifiable without DNA. Germline CDR1 reads LGHDT; CDR2 reads YNNKEL (reference sequence). This CDR3 comprises 14 residues. The CDR3 loop reads CASSQAGGEEKLFF.

The chain links TRBV27 to TRBJ1-2. The CDR3 length is 13 residues. Per germline, CDR1 MNHEY and CDR2 SMNVEV (reference sequence). The CDR3 here is CASSLTGYYGYTF.

This chain links TRBV2 with TRBJ2-7; without DNA, the TCRdb call of TRBD2 cannot be checked. CDR1 and CDR2 (germline): SNHLY, FYNNEI. There are 11 residues in the CDR3. The CDR3 spells CASRGDYEQYF.

In terms of frequency, this clonotype is medium-sized (0.01 to 0.1%). This chain uses TRBV5-5 with TRBJ2-3; TCRdb outputs TRBD1, but without DNA this stays unchecked. Per the germline V gene, CDR1 is SGHKS and CDR2 is YYEKEE (reference sequence). The CDR3 runs to 14 residues. CDR3 sequence: CASSLRGDTDTQYF.

V is TRBV7-9 and J is TRBJ1-1; TCRdb lists TRBD1, though no DNA is available to test this call. Germline V gene lookup returns CDR1 SEHNR and CDR2 FQNEAQ (reference sequence). The CDR3 spans 14 residues. The CDR3 is CASSPRDRALEAFF.